These T cell receptor beta chains were read from a single sample in a study of low-dose radiotherapy and immunotherapy resistance in tumors. TCRdb used MiXCR to reprocess the reads, holding one entry per CDR3 protein. The data hold around 68,000 distinct CDR3 sequences, with more than 25% observed a single time. The sample consisted of PBMCs, taken before treatment. These receptors were taken from a male donor with rectosigmoid adenocarcinoma. CDR3s include the opening cysteine and the closing phenylalanine or tryptophan. Each record gives: CDR3 protein, CDR3 DNA, J gene, V gene, D gene, clone size. D genes are given only for firm matches. Only part of the rows carry a size: once, few, many, or a class if the clone is expanded.

CASSLTQTSGGIHTGELFF TGTGCCAGCAGCCTAACCCAGACTAGCGGGGGGATTCACACCGGGGAGCTGTTTTTT TRBJ2-2 TRBV5-8 TRBD2 many
CASSPREASGSYNSPLHF TGTGCCAGCAGTCCCCGAGAGGCGTCGGGCTCCTATAATTCACCCCTCCACTTT TRBJ1-6 TRBV27 - many
CSARALGSPENIQYF TGCAGTGCTAGAGCCTTGGGGAGTCCCGAAAACATTCAGTACTTC TRBJ2-4 TRBV20-1 - many
CSARVTGGETQYF TGCAGTGCTAGAGTAACAGGGGGCGAGACCCAGTACTTC TRBJ2-5 TRBV20-1 TRBD1 many
CSANPASSHYNEQFF TGCAGTGCCAACCCCGCGAGCTCCCACTACAATGAGCAGTTCTTC TRBJ2-1 TRBV20-1 - -
CASRGQDNSPLHF TGTGCCAGCAGAGGACAGGATAATTCACCCCTCCACTTT TRBJ1-6 TRBV6-2/TRBV6-3 TRBD1 many
CATSLRGGEETQYF TGTGCCACCAGCCTTCGGGGGGGGGAAGAGACCCAGTACTTC TRBJ2-5 TRBV15 TRBD2 -
CASSPWGGDETQYF TGTGCCAGCAGTCCTTGGGGTGGCGATGAGACCCAGTACTTC TRBJ2-5 TRBV28 - -
CASSSQYRVNTEAFF TGTGCCAGCAGCTCGCAATACAGGGTGAACACTGAAGCTTTCTTT TRBJ1-1 TRBV11-2 - many
CASPHSNNTGELFF TGTGCCAGCCCCCATTCCAATAACACCGGGGAGCTGTTTTTT TRBJ2-2 TRBV7-9 - -
CASSQESRARLGETQYF TGCGCCAGCAGCCAAGAGTCTCGGGCTCGACTTGGGGAGACCCAGTACTTC TRBJ2-5 TRBV4-3 - many
CASSELTSYGYTF TGTGCCAGCAGTGAACTGACGAGCTATGGCTACACCTTC TRBJ1-2 TRBV6-2/TRBV6-3 - few
CASRGRVDNYGYTF TGTGCCAGCAGGGGCAGGGTGGATAACTATGGCTACACCTTC TRBJ1-2 TRBV6-2/TRBV6-3 - many
CASSLRRGGETQYF TGTGCCAGCAGCCTGAGAAGAGGAGGGGAGACCCAGTACTTC TRBJ2-5 TRBV7-2 - many
CASSPREGKTGLEPQHF TGTGCCAGCAGCCCACGGGAGGGTAAAACAGGCTTGGAGCCCCAGCATTTT TRBJ1-5 TRBV9 - -
CASSFQPRSSKSSYEQYF TGCGCCAGCAGCTTTCAGCCCCGTTCCAGCAAAAGTTCCTACGAGCAGTACTTC TRBJ2-7 TRBV5-1 - -
CASRSGPQGSYGYTF TGTGCCAGCAGATCGGGCCCACAGGGTAGCTATGGCTACACCTTC TRBJ1-2 TRBV28 - many
CASSPGDYTPESTDTQYF TGTGCCAGCAGCCCGGGGGACTATACCCCTGAGAGCACAGATACGCAGTATTTT TRBJ2-3 TRBV3-1 TRBD2 -
CASRGGWGETQYF TGTGCCAGCAGGGGGGGATGGGGAGAGACCCAGTACTTC TRBJ2-5 TRBV12-3/TRBV12-4 - many
CASSQGQLGNEQFF TGCGCCAGCAGTCAGGGCCAGTTGGGCAATGAGCAGTTCTTC TRBJ2-1 TRBV7-2 - many
CASSLGTSGRRIGETQYF TGCGCCAGCAGCTTGGGAACTAGCGGGAGAAGGATTGGAGAGACCCAGTACTTC TRBJ2-5 TRBV5-1 TRBD2 many
CASSFTHRDQETQYF TGTGCCAGCAGCTTCACTCACAGGGACCAAGAGACCCAGTACTTC TRBJ2-5 TRBV9 - many
CASRASGTDTQYF TGTGCCAGCCGGGCTAGCGGTACAGATACGCAGTATTTT TRBJ2-3 TRBV19 TRBD2 many
CASSSETRRTDTQYF TGTGCCAGCAGTTCTGAGACTCGACGCACAGATACGCAGTATTTT TRBJ2-3 TRBV6-6 - many
CSARGQGDYEQYF TGCAGTGCTAGAGGGCAGGGAGATTACGAGCAGTACTTC TRBJ2-7 TRBV20-1 - many
CASSQLLGKRGSYEQYF TGCGCCAGCAGCCAACTTCTCGGTAAGAGGGGATCCTACGAGCAGTACTTC TRBJ2-7 TRBV4-1 - medium-sized
CASSWGTGGSYEQYF TGCGCCAGCAGCTGGGGGACAGGGGGCTCCTACGAGCAGTACTTC TRBJ2-7 TRBV5-1 TRBD1 many
CASSAGPTGELFF TGTGCCAGCAGCGCGGGACCGACCGGGGAGCTGTTTTTT TRBJ2-2 TRBV6-2/TRBV6-3 - many
CASSPTGGGPTNEKLFF TGCGCCAGCAGCCCGACAGGGGGAGGCCCAACTAATGAAAAACTGTTTTTT TRBJ1-4 TRBV4-1 TRBD1 -
CASSQDPGRSSEQYF TGCGCCAGCAGCCAAGACCCGGGACGGTCGTCCGAGCAGTACTTC TRBJ2-7 TRBV1 - -
CASRLRTGVQETQYF TGTGCCAGCAGATTGAGGACAGGGGTGCAAGAGACCCAGTACTTC TRBJ2-5 TRBV12-3/TRBV12-4 TRBD1 -
CASSITDTQYF TGTGCCAGCAGCATCACAGATACGCAGTATTTT TRBJ2-3 TRBV28 - many
CSVGGGFTDTQYF TGCAGCGTTGGGGGAGGCTTCACAGATACGCAGTATTTT TRBJ2-3 TRBV29-1 - many
CASSFVAGGTRGQETQYF TGCGCCAGCAGCTTCGTAGCGGGAGGGACCCGGGGCCAAGAGACCCAGTACTTC TRBJ2-5 TRBV5-1 TRBD2 many
CAWNPSGSYGYTF TGTGCCTGGAATCCGTCGGGATCCTATGGCTACACCTTC TRBJ1-2 TRBV30 - many
CASSYGGPWTEAFF TGTGCCAGCAGTTACGGGGGGCCTTGGACTGAAGCTTTCTTT TRBJ1-1 TRBV6-6 - many
CASSLAASGRVNEQFF TGCGCCAGCAGCTTGGCGGCTAGCGGGAGGGTTAATGAGCAGTTCTTC TRBJ2-1 TRBV5-1 TRBD2 many
CASSNDGQETQYF TGTGCCAGCAGCAACGACGGACAAGAGACCCAGTACTTC TRBJ2-5 TRBV5-5 - many
CASSYRADYGYTF TGTGCCAGCAGCTACAGGGCTGACTATGGCTACACCTTC TRBJ1-2 TRBV14 - -
CASSQDRTWDNEQFF TGTGCCAGCAGCCAAGATCGGACGTGGGACAATGAGCAGTTCTTC TRBJ2-1 TRBV3-1 - many
CASSSPSAGAREQFF TGTGCCAGTAGTAGCCCCTCGGCGGGGGCCAGGGAGCAGTTCTTC TRBJ2-1 TRBV19 - many
CSVEIRAAQYF TGCAGCGTTGAAATAAGGGCGGCCCAGTACTTC TRBJ2-5 TRBV29-1 - -
CATDGLAGSDEQFF TGTGCCACAGATGGACTAGCGGGGTCGGATGAGCAGTTCTTC TRBJ2-1 TRBV7-2 TRBD2 -
CASRWTGGIREQFF TGTGCCAGCAGGTGGACAGGGGGCATACGTGAGCAGTTCTTC TRBJ2-1 TRBV7-2 TRBD1 many
CASTPDVGVGEQYF TGTGCCAGCACCCCGGACGTGGGGGTGGGCGAGCAGTACTTC TRBJ2-7 TRBV5-5 - -
CASRAGGNTEAFF TGTGCCAGCAGAGCCGGGGGGAACACTGAAGCTTTCTTT TRBJ1-1 TRBV6-5 - many
CASSFSLSNTGSCFF - TRBJ2-2 TRBV27 - -
CASSLGTFNQPQHF TGTGCCAGCAGTTTAGGGACGTTTAATCAGCCCCAGCATTTT TRBJ1-5 TRBV12-3/TRBV12-4 - many
CASTTTLSGRVEETQYF TGTGCCAGCACCACCACTCTTAGCGGGAGAGTTGAAGAGACCCAGTACTTC TRBJ2-5 TRBV28 TRBD2 -
CATSDLLEGETQYF TGTGCCACCAGTGATTTGCTGGAGGGCGAGACCCAGTACTTC TRBJ2-5 TRBV24-1 - many
CASSQVLAVKSAIYF TGCGCCAGCAGCCAAGTTTTAGCTGTGAAGAGCGCCATATATTTT TRBJ1-3 TRBV4-3 - -
CASSRGVLTGTDTQYF TGTGCCAGCAGCCGAGGCGTTCTCACGGGCACAGATACGCAGTATTTT TRBJ2-3 TRBV11-2 - many
CASSLKTAKLTEAFF TGCGCCAGCAGCTTGAAGACGGCTAAGCTGACTGAAGCTTTCTTT TRBJ1-1 TRBV5-1 - many